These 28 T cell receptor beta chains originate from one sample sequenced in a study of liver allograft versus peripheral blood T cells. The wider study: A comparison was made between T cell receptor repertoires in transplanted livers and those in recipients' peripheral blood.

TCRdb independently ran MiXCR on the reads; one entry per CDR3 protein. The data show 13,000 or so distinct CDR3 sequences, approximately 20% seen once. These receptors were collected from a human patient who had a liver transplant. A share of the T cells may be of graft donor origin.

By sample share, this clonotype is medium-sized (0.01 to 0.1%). CDR3 amino acids: CSVGAGAPYEQYF. The DNA of the CDR3 is TGCAGCGTTGGAGCGGGGGCCCCATACGAGCAGTACTTC. The chain is built from TRBV29-1 and TRBJ2-7; TRBD2 aligns across 8 bases. V was pared by 4 bases and J by 4 bases, with 6 bases of the junction left unmatched. CDR3 length: 13 residues. Germline lookup yields CDR1 SQVTM and CDR2 ANQGSEA.

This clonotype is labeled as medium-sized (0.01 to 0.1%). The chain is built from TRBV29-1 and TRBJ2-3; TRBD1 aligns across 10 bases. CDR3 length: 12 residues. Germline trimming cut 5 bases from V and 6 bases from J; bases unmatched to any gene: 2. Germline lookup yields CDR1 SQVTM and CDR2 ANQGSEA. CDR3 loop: CSVRDRGDTQYF. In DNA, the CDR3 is TGCAGCGTTAGGGACAGGGGTGATACGCAGTATTTT.

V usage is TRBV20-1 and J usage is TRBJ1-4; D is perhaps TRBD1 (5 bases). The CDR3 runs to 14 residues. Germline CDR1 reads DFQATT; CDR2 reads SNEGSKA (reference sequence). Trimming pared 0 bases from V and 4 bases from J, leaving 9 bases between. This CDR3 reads CSARDWGRNEKLFF. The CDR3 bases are TGCAGTGCTAGAGATTGGGGACGTAATGAAAAACTGTTTTTT.

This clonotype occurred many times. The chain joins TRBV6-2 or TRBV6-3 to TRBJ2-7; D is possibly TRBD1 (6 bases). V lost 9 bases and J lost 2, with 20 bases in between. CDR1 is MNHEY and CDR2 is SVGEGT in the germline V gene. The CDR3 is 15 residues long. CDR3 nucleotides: TGTGCCAGTCTAAAGTTAGAAGCAGGGGCCTACGAGCAGTACTTC. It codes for CASLKLEAGAYEQYF.

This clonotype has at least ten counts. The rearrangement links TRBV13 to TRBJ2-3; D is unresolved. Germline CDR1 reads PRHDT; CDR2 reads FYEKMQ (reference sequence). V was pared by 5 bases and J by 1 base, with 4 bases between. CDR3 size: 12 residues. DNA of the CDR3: TGTGCCAGCAGCCGACGCACAGATACGCAGTATTTT. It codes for CASSRRTDTQYF.

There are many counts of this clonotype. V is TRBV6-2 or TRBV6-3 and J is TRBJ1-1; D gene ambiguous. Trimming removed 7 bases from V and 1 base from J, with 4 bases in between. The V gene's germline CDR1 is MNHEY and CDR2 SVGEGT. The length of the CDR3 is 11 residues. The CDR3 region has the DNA TGTGCCAGCACGGGGAACACTGAAGCTTTCTTT. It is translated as CASTGNTEAFF.

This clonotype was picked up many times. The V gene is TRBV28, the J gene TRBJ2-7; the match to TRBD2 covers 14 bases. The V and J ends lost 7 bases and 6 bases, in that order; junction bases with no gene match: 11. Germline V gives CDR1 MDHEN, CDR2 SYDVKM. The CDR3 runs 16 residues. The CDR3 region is CASKPPGLAGELEQYF. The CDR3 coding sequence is TGTGCCAGCAAACCCCCGGGACTAGCGGGAGAGCTCGAGCAGTACTTC.

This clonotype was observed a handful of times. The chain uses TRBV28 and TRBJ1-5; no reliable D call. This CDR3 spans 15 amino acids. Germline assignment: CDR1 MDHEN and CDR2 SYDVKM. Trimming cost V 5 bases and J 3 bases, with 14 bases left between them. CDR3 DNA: TGTGCCAGCAGTCGACCGACGGGTAACAATCAGCCCCAGCATTTT. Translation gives CASSRPTGNNQPQHF. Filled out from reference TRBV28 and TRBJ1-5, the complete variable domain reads DVKVTQSSRYLVKRTGEKVFLECVQDMDHENMFWYRQDPGLGLRLIYFSYDVKMKEKGDIPEGYSVSREKKERFSLILESASTNQTSMYLCASSRPTGNNQPQHFGDGTRLSIL.

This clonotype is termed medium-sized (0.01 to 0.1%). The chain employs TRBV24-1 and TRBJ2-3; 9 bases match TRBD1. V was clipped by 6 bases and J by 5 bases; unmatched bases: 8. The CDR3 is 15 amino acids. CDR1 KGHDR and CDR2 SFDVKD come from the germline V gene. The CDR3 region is CATSPGTGREDTQYF. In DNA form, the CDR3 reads TGTGCCACCAGTCCAGGGACAGGGAGGGAAGATACGCAGTATTTT.

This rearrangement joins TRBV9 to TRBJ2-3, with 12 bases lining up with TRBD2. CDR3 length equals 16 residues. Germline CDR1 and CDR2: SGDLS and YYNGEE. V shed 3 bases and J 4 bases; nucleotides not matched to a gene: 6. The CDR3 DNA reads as TGTGCCAGCAGCGCTAGCGGGAGGGCCGGCGCAGATACGCAGTATTTT. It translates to CASSASGRAGADTQYF. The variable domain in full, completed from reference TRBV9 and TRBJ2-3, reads DSGVTQTPKHLITATGQRVTLRCSPRSGDLSVYWYQQSLDQGLQFLIQYYNGEERAKGNILERFSAQQFPDLHSELNLSSLELGDSALYFCASSASGRAGADTQYFGPGTRLTVL.

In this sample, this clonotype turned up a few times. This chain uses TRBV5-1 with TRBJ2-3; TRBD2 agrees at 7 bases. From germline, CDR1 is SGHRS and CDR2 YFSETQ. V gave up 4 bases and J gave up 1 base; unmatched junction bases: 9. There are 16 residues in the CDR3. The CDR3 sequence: CASSPDFAGGTDTQYF. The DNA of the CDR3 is TGCGCCAGCAGCCCAGATTTTGCGGGGGGCACAGATACGCAGTATTTT. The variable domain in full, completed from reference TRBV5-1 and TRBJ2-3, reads KAGVTQTPRYLIKTRGQQVTLSCSPISGHRSVSWYQQTPGQGLQFLFEYFSETQRNKGNFPGRFSGRQFSNSRSEMNVSTLELGDSALYLCASSPDFAGGTDTQYFGPGTRLTVL.

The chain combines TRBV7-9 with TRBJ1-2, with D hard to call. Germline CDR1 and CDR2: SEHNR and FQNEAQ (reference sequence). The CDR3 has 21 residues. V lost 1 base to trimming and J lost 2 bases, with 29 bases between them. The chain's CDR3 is CASSLGGKRTVNSGPNYGYTF. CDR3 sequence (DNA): TGTGCCAGCAGCTTAGGAGGGAAACGGACGGTCAACTCGGGTCCGAACTATGGCTACACCTTC.

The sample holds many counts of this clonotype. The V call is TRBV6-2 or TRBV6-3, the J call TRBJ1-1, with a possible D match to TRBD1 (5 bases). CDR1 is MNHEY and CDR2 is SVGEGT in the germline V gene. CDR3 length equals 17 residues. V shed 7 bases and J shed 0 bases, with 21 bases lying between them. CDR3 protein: CASTKTWGALMNTEAFF. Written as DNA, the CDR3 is TGTGCCAGCACGAAAACATGGGGCGCTCTCATGAACACTGAAGCTTTCTTT.

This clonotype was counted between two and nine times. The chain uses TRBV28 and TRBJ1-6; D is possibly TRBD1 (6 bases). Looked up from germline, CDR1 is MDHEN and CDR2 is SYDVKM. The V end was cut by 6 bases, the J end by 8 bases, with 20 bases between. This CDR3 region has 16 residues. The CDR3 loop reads CASSPGGAWGDSPLHF. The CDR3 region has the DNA TGTGCCAGCAGCCCCGGGGGGGCCTGGGGGGATTCACCCCTCCACTTT. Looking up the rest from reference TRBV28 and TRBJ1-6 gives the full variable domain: DVKVTQSSRYLVKRTGEKVFLECVQDMDHENMFWYRQDPGLGLRLIYFSYDVKMKEKGDIPEGYSVSREKKERFSLILESASTNQTSMYLCASSPGGAWGDSPLHFGNGTRLTVT.

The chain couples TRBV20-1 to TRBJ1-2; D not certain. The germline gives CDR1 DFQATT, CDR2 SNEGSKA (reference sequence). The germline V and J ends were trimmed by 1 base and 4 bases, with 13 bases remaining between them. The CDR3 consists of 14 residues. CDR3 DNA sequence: TGCAGTGCTAGAGTACAGCCTCTAGTCTATGGCTACACCTTC. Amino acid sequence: CSARVQPLVYGYTF.

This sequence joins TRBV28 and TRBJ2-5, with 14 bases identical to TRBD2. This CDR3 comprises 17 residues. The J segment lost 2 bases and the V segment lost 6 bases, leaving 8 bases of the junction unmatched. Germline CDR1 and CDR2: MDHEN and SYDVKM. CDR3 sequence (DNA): TGTGCCAGCAGCACAATGCGACTAGCGGGAGGGCAAGAGACCCAGTACTTC. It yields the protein CASSTMRLAGGQETQYF.

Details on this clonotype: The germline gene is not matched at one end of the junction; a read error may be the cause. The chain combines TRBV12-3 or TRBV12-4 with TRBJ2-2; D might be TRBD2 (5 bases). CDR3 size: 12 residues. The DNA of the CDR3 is TGTGCCAGCAGTCTAGCTGCTGGGGAGCTGTTTTTT. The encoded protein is CASSLAAGELFF.

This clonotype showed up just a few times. In nucleotides, the CDR3 is TGTGCCAGCAGCTTAGCCGTCAGTCAAGGCTCCTACGAGCAGTACTTC. Its protein product is CASSLAVSQGSYEQYF. V gene TRBV7-2 combines with J gene TRBJ2-7; D uncertain. V lost 0 bases to trimming and J lost 0 bases, with 12 bases between them. Germline loops: CDR1 SGHTA, CDR2 FQGNSA. This CDR3 is built from 16 residues.

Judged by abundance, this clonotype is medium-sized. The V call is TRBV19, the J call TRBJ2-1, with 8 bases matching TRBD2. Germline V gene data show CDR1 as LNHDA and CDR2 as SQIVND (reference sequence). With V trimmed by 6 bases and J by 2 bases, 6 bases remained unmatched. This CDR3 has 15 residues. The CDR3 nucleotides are TGTGCCAGTAGCCAGGCGGGGGGCGCCTACAATGAGCAGTTCTTC. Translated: CASSQAGGAYNEQFF.

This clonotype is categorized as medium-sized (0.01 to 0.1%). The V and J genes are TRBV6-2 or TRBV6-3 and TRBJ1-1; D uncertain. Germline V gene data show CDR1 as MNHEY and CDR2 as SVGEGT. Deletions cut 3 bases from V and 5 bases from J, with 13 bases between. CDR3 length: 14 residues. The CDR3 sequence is CASSYKLGSTEAFF. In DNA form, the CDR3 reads TGTGCCAGCAGTTATAAGTTGGGGAGTACTGAAGCTTTCTTT.

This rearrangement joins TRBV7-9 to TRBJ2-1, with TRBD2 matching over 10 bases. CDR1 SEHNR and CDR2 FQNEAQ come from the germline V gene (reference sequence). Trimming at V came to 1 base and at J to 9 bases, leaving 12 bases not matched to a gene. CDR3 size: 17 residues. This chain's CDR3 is CASSLGASGGASGEQFF. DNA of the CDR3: TGTGCCAGCAGCTTAGGGGCAAGCGGGGGGGCATCAGGTGAGCAGTTCTTC.

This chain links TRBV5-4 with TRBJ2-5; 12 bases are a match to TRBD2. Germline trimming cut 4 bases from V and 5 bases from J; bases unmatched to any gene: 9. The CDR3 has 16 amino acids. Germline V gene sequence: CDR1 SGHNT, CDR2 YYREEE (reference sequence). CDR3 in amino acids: CASSPETSGGGETQYF. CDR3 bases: TGTGCCAGCAGCCCTGAGACTAGCGGGGGCGGGGAGACCCAGTACTTC.

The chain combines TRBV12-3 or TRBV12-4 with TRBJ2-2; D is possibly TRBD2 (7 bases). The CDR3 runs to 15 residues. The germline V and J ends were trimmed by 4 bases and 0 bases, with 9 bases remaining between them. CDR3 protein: CASSWGGANTGELFF. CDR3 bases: TGTGCCAGCAGTTGGGGGGGCGCGAACACCGGGGAGCTGTTTTTT.

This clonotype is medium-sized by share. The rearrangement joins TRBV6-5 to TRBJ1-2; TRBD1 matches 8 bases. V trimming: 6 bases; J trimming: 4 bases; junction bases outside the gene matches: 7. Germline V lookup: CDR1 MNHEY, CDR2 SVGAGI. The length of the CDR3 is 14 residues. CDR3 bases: TGTGCCAGCAGCACCTTGGACAGGGTCTATGGCTACACCTTC. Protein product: CASSTLDRVYGYTF.

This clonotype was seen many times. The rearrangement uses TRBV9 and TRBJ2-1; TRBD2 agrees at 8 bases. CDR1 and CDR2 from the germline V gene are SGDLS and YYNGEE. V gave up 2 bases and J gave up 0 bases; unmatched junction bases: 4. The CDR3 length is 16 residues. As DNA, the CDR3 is TGTGCCAGCAGCGTCACTAGCGGTTTCTCCTACAATGAGCAGTTCTTC. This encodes CASSVTSGFSYNEQFF.

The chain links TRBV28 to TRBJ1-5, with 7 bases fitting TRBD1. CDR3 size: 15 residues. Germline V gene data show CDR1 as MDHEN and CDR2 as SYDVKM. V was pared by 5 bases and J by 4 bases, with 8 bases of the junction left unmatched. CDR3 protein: CASSHRGRGNQPQHF. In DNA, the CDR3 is TGTGCCAGCAGTCACAGGGGAAGGGGGAATCAGCCCCAGCATTTT.

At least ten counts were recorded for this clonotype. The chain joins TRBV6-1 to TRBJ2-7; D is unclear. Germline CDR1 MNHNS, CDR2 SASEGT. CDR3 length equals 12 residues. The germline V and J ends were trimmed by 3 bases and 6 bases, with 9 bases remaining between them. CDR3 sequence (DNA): TGTGCCAGCAGTGACTCCGGGCCCGAGCAGTACTTC. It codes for CASSDSGPEQYF.

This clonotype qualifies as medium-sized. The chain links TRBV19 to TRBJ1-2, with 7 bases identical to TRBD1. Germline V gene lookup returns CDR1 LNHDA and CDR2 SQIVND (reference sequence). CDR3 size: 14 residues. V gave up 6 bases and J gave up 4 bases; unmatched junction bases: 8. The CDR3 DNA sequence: TGTGCCAGTAGGACGACAGGGTCCCTCTATGGCTACACCTTC. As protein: CASRTTGSLYGYTF.